Following are 29 T cell receptor beta chains from one sample sequenced in a study of blood T cell repertoires in COVID-19. The method was immunoSEQ multiplex PCR; TCRdb's version includes in-frame clones alone and lacks a portion of them. Among about 140,000 clones listed, around 80% were seen once. Sequenced: peripheral blood. These TCRs come from a man aged 55-75 years with acute or convalescent COVID-19.

V and J are TRBV5-5 and TRBJ2-2; 7 positions match TRBD2. This CDR3 region has 14 residues. V shed 9 bases, J shed 5 bases, and the junction held 10 bases outside the gene matches. The germline gives CDR1 SGHKS, CDR2 YYEKEE (reference sequence). Here the CDR3 DNA reads TGTGCCACCACCTTGAGGGGAGGGACCGGGGAGCTGTTTTTT. It translates to CATTLRGGTGELFF.

This sequence joins TRBV3-1 (or the pseudogene TRBV3-2) and TRBJ1-6, with a weak D call TRBD1 (5 bases). Germline V gene lookup returns CDR1 LGHDT and CDR2 YNNKEL (reference sequence). Trimming pared 4 bases from V and 9 bases from J, leaving 16 bases between. This CDR3 has 15 amino acids. The chain's CDR3 is CASSPRSSQGSPLHF. The DNA of the CDR3 is TGTGCCAGCAGCCCTCGGTCGAGTCAGGGTTCACCCCTCCACTTT.

There are many counts of this clone. V and J are TRBV3-1 (or the pseudogene TRBV3-2) and TRBJ1-6; 8 bases map to TRBD1. The CDR3 length is 14 residues. Germline lookup yields CDR1 LGHDT and CDR2 YNNKEL (reference sequence). With 4 bases clipped from V and 7 bases from J, the junction kept 3 bases outside the gene matches. The CDR3 nucleotides are TGTGCCAGCAGCCTCCGGGACAGGAATTCACCCCTCCACTTT. Translated: CASSLRDRNSPLHF.

V usage is TRBV2 and J usage is TRBJ2-3; 9 positions agree with TRBD2. CDR1 and CDR2 from the germline V gene are SNHLY and FYNNEI. The CDR3 sequence is 15 residues long. The junction had 10 bases not matched to a gene; V was cut back by 10 bases and J by 2 bases. The CDR3, as DNA: TGTGCCAACCGGGGTACTAGCGGGCCCACAGATACGCAGTATTTT. As protein: CANRGTSGPTDTQYF.

This chain connects TRBV9 to TRBJ2-7; 7 bases align to TRBD2. Germline V gene sequence: CDR1 SGDLS, CDR2 YYNGEE. The CDR3 has 14 amino acids. The junction had 7 bases not matched to a gene; V was cut back by 3 bases and J by 4 bases. CDR3 DNA sequence: TGTGCCAGCAGCGCCGGACTAGGGAGATACGAGCAGTACTTC. As protein: CASSAGLGRYEQYF.

J is TRBJ2-4 and V is TRBV6-2 or TRBV6-3, with TRBD1 matching over 9 bases. This CDR3 has 22 amino acids. Per germline, CDR1 MNHEY and CDR2 SVGEGT. V lost 6 bases and J lost 0; bases outside the gene matches: 24. CDR3 residues: CASSPLGIRDRVQRLAKNIQYF. The CDR3 nucleotides are TGTGCCAGCAGCCCACTCGGCATCCGGGACAGGGTCCAACGCTTAGCCAAAAACATTCAGTACTTC.

The chain is built from TRBV7-2 and TRBJ1-5; D perhaps matches TRBD1 (6 bases). Deletions cut 2 bases from V and 6 bases from J, with 11 bases between. The CDR3 is made up of 14 amino acids. The germline gives CDR1 SGHTA, CDR2 FQGNSA. The CDR3 nucleotides read TGTACCAGCAGCTTATCAGGGGTTGGTCAGCCCCAGCATTTT. It translates to CTSSLSGVGQPQHF.

This clone was recorded at least ten times. The V and J genes are TRBV7-3 and TRBJ2-3, with TRBD2 matching 10 bases. After removal of 5 bases from V and 3 bases from J, the junction contained 5 bases not matched to a gene. The CDR3 consists of 15 residues. The germline gives CDR1 SGHTA, CDR2 FQGTGA. The CDR3 DNA follows: TGTGCCAGCAGCAAAGCGGGAGGGCTGACAGATACGCAGTATTTT. Translation: CASSKAGGLTDTQYF.

The V and J genes are TRBV4-3 and TRBJ2-6, with D possibly TRBD1 on 5 matching bases. The length of the CDR3 is 17 residues. The germline V and J ends were trimmed by 0 bases and 1 base, with 10 bases remaining between them. The germline V gene has CDR1 LGHNA and CDR2 YSLEER. The CDR3 loop reads CASSQDRSGSGANVLTF. The CDR3 region has the DNA TGCGCCAGCAGCCAAGATAGGTCAGGGTCTGGGGCCAACGTCCTGACTTTC.

The rearrangement joins TRBV27 to TRBJ2-7; D ambiguous. The CDR3 covers 12 residues. Trimming pared 4 bases from V and 2 bases from J, leaving 6 bases between. CDR1 and CDR2 (germline): MNHEY, SMNVEV (reference sequence). The CDR3 bases are TGTGCCAGCAGTTCCCGGGCCTACGAGCAGTACTTC. The encoded protein is CASSSRAYEQYF.

The chain joins TRBV5-8 to TRBJ1-1; perhaps TRBD1 as D (5 bases). Germline CDR1 reads SGHTS; CDR2 reads YDEGEE. The CDR3 extends over 16 amino acids. V dropped 0 bases and J dropped 1 base, with 13 bases sitting between them. CDR3 region: CASSLGQGLTNTEAFF. CDR3 coding DNA: TGTGCCAGCAGCTTGGGCCAGGGCCTTACGAACACTGAAGCTTTCTTT.

V and J are TRBV19 and TRBJ2-3; D perhaps matches TRBD1 (5 bases). Germline CDR1 is LNHDA and CDR2 is SQIVND (reference sequence). The V end was cut by 9 bases, the J end by 1 base, with 14 bases between. This CDR3 region has 14 residues. CDR3 nucleotide sequence: TGTGCCAGCGAGGTAGGGGTGGGCACAGATACGCAGTATTTT. It is translated as CASEVGVGTDTQYF.

CDR3 sequence (DNA): TGTGCCACCAAGGGCGCAGGGCTCCAAGAGACCCAGTACTTC. Translation: CATKGAGLQETQYF. The V call is TRBV28, the J call TRBJ2-5, with a possible D match to TRBD1 (5 bases). Between the trimmed V and J ends, which lost 10 bases and 1 base, there was a span of 16 bases. Germline loops: CDR1 MDHEN, CDR2 SYDVKM. The CDR3 covers 14 residues.

This chain connects TRBV28 to TRBJ1-6; possible D gene TRBD1, 6 bases. This CDR3 is 14 amino acids long. Germline V gives CDR1 MDHEN, CDR2 SYDVKM. Trimming stripped 5 bases from V and 5 bases from J, with 10 bases between. The CDR3 protein is CASSSGQHNSPLHF. As DNA, the CDR3 is TGTGCCAGCAGTAGTGGACAGCATAATTCACCCCTCCACTTT.

This chain links TRBV7-2 with TRBJ2-7, with D hard to call. The CDR3 covers 13 residues. Trimming took 5 bases from V and 2 from J, leaving 10 bases between them. Germline CDR1 reads SGHTA; CDR2 reads FQGNSA. This CDR3 is CASSVDWTYEQYF. The CDR3 nucleotides read TGTGCCAGCAGCGTCGACTGGACCTACGAGCAGTACTTC.

This chain uses TRBV6-5 with TRBJ1-2, with D unresolved. From germline, CDR1 is MNHEY and CDR2 SVGAGI. This CDR3 spans 13 amino acids. Trimming took off 6 bases at V and 4 bases at J, with 12 bases between the two ends. CDR3: CASSQWSSYGYTF. The CDR3, as DNA: TGTGCCAGCAGCCAGTGGTCCTCCTATGGCTACACCTTC.

The V and J genes are TRBV6-5 and TRBJ2-7; TRBD1 might be the D (6 bases). The ends were cut back, 6 bases at V and 3 bases at J, with 15 bases in the middle. This CDR3 contains 14 residues. The germline V gene has CDR1 MNHEY and CDR2 SVGAGI. CDR3 amino acids: CASSIGQIVYEQYF. DNA of the CDR3: TGTGCCAGCAGCATCGGACAGATCGTCTACGAGCAGTACTTC.

The chain employs TRBV30 and TRBJ2-3; 7 bases align to TRBD2. The ends lost 0 bases at V and 2 bases at J; junction bases unmatched: 2. The CDR3 is 14 residues long. CDR1 and CDR2 (germline): GTSNPN, SVGIG (reference sequence). For the CDR3, the DNA is TGTGCCTGGAGTGTCAGCGGGACCACAGATACGCAGTATTTT. Its protein is CAWSVSGTTDTQYF.

This clone was picked up a small number of times. The rearrangement uses TRBV4-2 and TRBJ2-1, with 9 bases aligning to TRBD2. The CDR3 totals 17 residues. The junction had 6 bases not matched to a gene; V was cut back by 2 bases and J by 1 base. Germline CDR1 is LGHNA and CDR2 is YNFKEQ. The CDR3 DNA sequence: TGTGCCAGCAGCCAATTAACTAGCGGGTTATCCTACAATGAGCAGTTCTTC. It codes for CASSQLTSGLSYNEQFF.

CDR3 coding DNA: TGTGCCAGCACTGTGGGAGATCAGCCCCAGCATTTT. It translates to CASTVGDQPQHF. The chain combines TRBV28 with TRBJ1-5; the D is unclear. Germline CDR1 is MDHEN and CDR2 is SYDVKM. Trimming left V 7 bases short and J 5 bases short, with 9 bases between. This CDR3 has 12 residues.

The gene calls are TRBV7-2 and TRBJ2-5; TRBD2 matches at 7 bases. Trimming removed 4 bases from V and 1 base from J; junction bases left unmatched: 3. The CDR3 length is 14 residues. Germline-derived CDR1 and CDR2 are SGHTA and FQGNSA. Written as DNA, the CDR3 is TGTGCCAGCAGCTATAGCGGGCTCCAAGAGACCCAGTACTTC. It codes for CASSYSGLQETQYF.

This chain connects TRBV11-2 to TRBJ2-7; D not certain. Germline loops: CDR1 SGHAT, CDR2 FQNNGV. The CDR3 is 15 amino acids. The V gene lost 2 bases and the J gene lost 2 bases, with 13 bases spanning the gap. In nucleotides, the CDR3 is TGTGCCAGCAGCTTAATTGACTCACGCCCCTACGAGCAGTACTTC. Its translation: CASSLIDSRPYEQYF.

The V gene is TRBV28, the J gene TRBJ1-2; D is uncertain. In germline, CDR1 is MDHEN, CDR2 SYDVKM. With 5 bases removed from V and 2 bases from J, the gap between germline ends came to 9 bases. There are 13 residues in the CDR3. CDR3 DNA sequence: TGTGCCAGCAGTCAATACCTAAACTATGGCTACACCTTC. It specifies CASSQYLNYGYTF.

This sequence joins TRBV2 and TRBJ1-3; the D gene is possibly TRBD1 (6 bases). V was trimmed by 5 bases and J by 6 bases, leaving 14 bases between them. CDR1 is SNHLY, CDR2 FYNNEI, per germline. This CDR3 contains 14 residues. DNA of the CDR3: TGTGCCAGCAGTCAACAGGGATGGGAAAACACCATATATTTT. Residues: CASSQQGWENTIYF.

In its sample, this clone was seen a few times. The chain is built from TRBV28 and TRBJ1-6; D call uncertain. Germline values: CDR1 MDHEN, CDR2 SYDVKM. The CDR3 consists of 13 residues. Deletions cut 6 bases from V and 10 bases from J, with 13 bases between. The CDR3 nucleotides are TGTGCCAGCAGGGGCCAGTTTGAATCACCCCTCCACTTT. Protein product: CASRGQFESPLHF.

This chain links TRBV23-1 with TRBJ2-7; 10 positions agree with TRBD1. TRBV23-1 is an ORF, and what it does is uncertain. The CDR3 is 14 residues long. The V segment lost 2 bases and the J segment 6 bases; nucleotides outside the gene matches: 4. The CDR3 loop reads CASSQPGTGVEQYF. DNA of the CDR3: TGCGCCAGCAGTCAACCCGGGACAGGGGTCGAGCAGTACTTC.

DNA of the CDR3: TGTGCCAGCAGCCCAATAGTGGACAGGCGAAAGTACTTC. Amino acids: CASSPIVDRRKYF. The chain carries TRBV14 and TRBJ2-7, with 7 bases aligning to TRBD1. Germline assignment: CDR1 SGHDN and CDR2 FVKESK. The CDR3 has 13 residues. Losses at the gene ends were 4 bases for V and 11 bases for J; bases not matched to a gene: 11.

The chain joins TRBV7-3 to TRBJ2-1; D is undetermined. Deletions cut 4 bases from V and 7 bases from J, with 8 bases between. This CDR3 has 12 amino acids. Germline lookup yields CDR1 SGHTA and CDR2 FQGTGA. CDR3 nucleotides: TGTGCCAGCAGCTCCGGGTTTAATGAGCAGTTCTTC. It translates to CASSSGFNEQFF.

This chain joins TRBV7-2 and TRBJ2-1; 7 positions match TRBD2. The CDR3 is made up of 13 amino acids. The germline CDR1 and CDR2 sequences are SGHTA and FQGNSA. V was clipped by 7 bases and J by 6 bases; unmatched bases: 6. The CDR3 here is CASTAGVFNEQFF. CDR3 bases: TGTGCCAGCACTGCGGGAGTTTTCAATGAGCAGTTCTTC. Full variable domain (rest looked up from reference TRBV7-2 and TRBJ2-1): GAGVSQSPSNKVTEKGKDVELRCDPISGHTALYWYRQSLGQGLEFLIYFQGNSAPDKSGLPSDRFSAERTGGSVSTLTIQRTQQEDSAVYLCASTAGVFNEQFFGPGTRLTVL.